Shown below are 18 T cell receptor beta chains from a single sample sequenced in a study of CD8 T cells in ankylosing spondylitis. Overall study results and limits: Seven to nine highly homologous variants formed a TCR beta motif that appeared characteristic of ankylosing spondylitis blood.

Their antigens are not known. TCRdb re-called the 5' RACE reads through MiXCR, storing one row per CDR3 protein. The sample lists about 800,000 distinct CDR3 sequences, 12% occurring once. Sequenced sample: blood, either unsorted or a sorted T cell fraction (not recorded which). These receptors originate from a male donor with ankylosing spondylitis.

CDR3 in amino acids: CASSLYGSQHF. The CDR3 region has the DNA TGTGCCAGCAGTTTATACGGGTCCCAGCATTTT. This sequence joins TRBV12-3 or TRBV12-4 and TRBJ1-5; the D is unclear. V shed 2 bases and J shed 11 bases, with 7 bases lying between them. This CDR3 is built from 11 residues.

This clonotype has a count of ten or more. The J gene is TRBJ2-1, the V gene TRBV20-1; 7 bases line up with TRBD2. Losses at the gene ends were 3 bases for V and 10 bases for J; bases not matched to a gene: 18. Germline CDR1 and CDR2: DFQATT and SNEGSKA (reference sequence). This CDR3 comprises 16 residues. The DNA of the CDR3 is TGCAGTGCTAGTGGGGGGGGAGCCCCGCGAGGAGGGGAGCAGTTCTTC. Protein product: CSASGGGAPRGGEQFF.

This clonotype was counted only a few times. The chain uses TRBV10-3 and TRBJ1-5; TRBD1 might be the D (5 bases). The CDR3 covers 14 residues. Germline V gene lookup returns CDR1 ENHRY and CDR2 SYGVKD. Trimming removed 4 bases from V and 6 bases from J, with 13 bases in between. The CDR3 nucleotides read TGTGCCATCAGTGGTAGTGGGGGGATTCAGCCCCAGCATTTT. Its translation: CAISGSGGIQPQHF.

This clonotype was observed a few times. The rearrangement joins TRBV18 to TRBJ2-7; 8 bases fit TRBD2. This CDR3 has 15 amino acids. The germline CDR1 and CDR2 sequences are KGHSH and LQKENI. After removal of 0 bases from V and 3 bases from J, the junction contained 4 bases not matched to a gene. CDR3 residues: CASSPPSGRNYEQYF. CDR3 DNA sequence: TGTGCCAGCTCACCACCGAGCGGGAGAAACTACGAGCAGTACTTC.

The genes are TRBV11-2 and TRBJ2-2; no definite D call. The germline V and J ends were trimmed by 4 bases and 6 bases, with 9 bases remaining between them. CDR1 is SGHAT and CDR2 is FQNNGV in the germline V gene. The CDR3 is 13 residues long. The CDR3 DNA reads TGTGCCAGCAGCTCAGGATGGTCCGGGGAGCTGTTTTTT. The encoded protein is CASSSGWSGELFF.

The rearrangement links TRBV29-1 to TRBJ2-1, with a possible D match to TRBD2 (6 bases). This CDR3 is built from 13 residues. Per the germline V gene, CDR1 is SQVTM and CDR2 is ANQGSEA. The chain's CDR3 is CALGEDYYNEQFF. CDR3 sequence (DNA): TGCGCTTTAGGGGAGGACTACTACAATGAGCAGTTCTTC.

The rearrangement uses TRBV11-2 and TRBJ1-2, with TRBD1 matching 7 bases. Germline lookup yields CDR1 SGHAT and CDR2 FQNNGV. Unmatched junction bases numbered 4, after V lost 5 bases and J lost 4 bases. The CDR3 loop spans 13 amino acids. In DNA form, the CDR3 reads TGTGCCAGCAGCCCGGACAGGCCCTATGGCTACACCTTC. The encoded protein is CASSPDRPYGYTF.

The rearrangement links TRBV4-3 to TRBJ2-2; possible D gene TRBD2, 5 bases. With 0 bases removed from V and 6 bases from J, the gap between germline ends came to 11 bases. There are 15 residues in the CDR3. CDR1 is LGHNA and CDR2 is YSLEER in the germline V gene. CDR3 bases: TGCGCCAGCAGCCAAGAATCTAGCCCGGCCGGGGAGCTGTTTTTT. It specifies CASSQESSPAGELFF.

This clonotype has more than one count but fewer than ten. The rearrangement joins TRBV6-5 to TRBJ2-3, with D maybe TRBD1 (5 bases). The CDR3 sequence is 12 residues long. CDR1 MNHEY and CDR2 SVGAGI come from the germline V gene. V shed 7 bases and J shed 5 bases, with 10 bases lying between them. DNA of the CDR3: TGTGCCAGCACAAACAGGATAGATACGCAGTATTTT. Translation: CASTNRIDTQYF.

This clonotype has ten or more counts. V is TRBV7-9 and J is TRBJ2-5; TRBD2 matches at 8 bases. Germline trimming cut 2 bases from V and 4 bases from J; bases unmatched to any gene: 6. CDR3 length: 15 residues. The germline V gene encodes CDR1 SEHNR and CDR2 FQNEAQ (reference sequence). Here the CDR3 DNA reads TGTGCCAGCAGCTTATTGGCGGGAGGAGGAGAGACCCAGTACTTC. Translated: CASSLLAGGGETQYF. Based on the CDR3 plus reference TRBV7-9 and TRBJ2-5, the full variable domain is DTGVSQNPRHKITKRGQNVTFRCDPISEHNRLYWYRQTLGQGPEFLTYFQNEAQLEKSRLLSDRFSAERPKGSFSTLEIQRTEQGDSAMYLCASSLLAGGGETQYFGPGTRLLVL.

This clonotype has a handful of counts. This chain links TRBV5-1 with TRBJ2-1, with D perhaps assigned TRBD1 or TRBD2 (5 bases each). The CDR3 is 17 amino acids. Germline loops: CDR1 SGHRS, CDR2 YFSETQ. Trimming pared 1 base from V and 7 bases from J, leaving 21 bases between. Here the CDR3 reads CASSLNIGTGLSNEQFF. The CDR3, as DNA: TGCGCCAGCAGCTTGAATATCGGGACGGGGCTCTCGAATGAGCAGTTCTTC.

This clonotype has at least ten counts. The gene calls are TRBV7-8 and TRBJ2-1; D ambiguous. The CDR3 sequence is 16 residues long. Germline V gene sequence: CDR1 SGHVS, CDR2 FQNEAQ. Deletions cut 5 bases from V and 1 base from J, with 15 bases between. For the CDR3, the DNA is TGTGCCAGCAGCCGTTCGTTAGGGCTGTCCTACAATGAGCAGTTCTTC. Translating gives CASSRSLGLSYNEQFF.

The rearrangement links TRBV28 to TRBJ2-3; TRBD1 is a possible D gene (5 bases). V was shortened by 1 base and J by 6 bases, with 14 bases between the two germline ends. CDR1 MDHEN and CDR2 SYDVKM come from the germline V gene. The CDR3 is 15 amino acids. CDR3 nucleotide sequence: TGTGCCAGCAGTTTATTGGGGCTGGGTGAGGATACGCAGTATTTT. Its protein product is CASSLLGLGEDTQYF.

This clonotype has just a few counts. J is TRBJ1-2 and V is TRBV6-1; tentatively, D is TRBD1 (6 bases). The CDR3 is made up of 14 amino acids. Per the germline V gene, CDR1 is MNHNS and CDR2 is SASEGT. V dropped 6 bases and J dropped 2 bases, with 13 bases sitting between them. This CDR3 is CASSTRDKNYGYTF. The CDR3 bases are TGTGCCAGCAGCACCCGGGACAAGAACTATGGCTACACCTTC.

V usage is TRBV6-5 and J usage is TRBJ2-3; TRBD1 might be the D (6 bases). Trimming removed 2 bases at V and 0 bases at J, with 12 bases between. This CDR3 contains 16 residues. CDR1 and CDR2 (germline): MNHEY, SVGAGI. DNA of the CDR3: TGTGCCAGCAGTTACAAAGCAGGGGCTAGCACAGATACGCAGTATTTT. Protein sequence: CASSYKAGASTDTQYF.

This clonotype was detected once. The rearrangement joins TRBV5-6 to TRBJ2-3; a possible D gene is TRBD2 (6 bases). Germline-derived CDR1 and CDR2 are SGHDT and YYEEEE. Trimming stripped 4 bases from V and 2 bases from J, with 14 bases between. There are 15 residues in the CDR3. CDR3 coding DNA: TGTGCCAGCAGCCCCCTTTGGGGGGACACAGATACGCAGTATTTT. Encoded protein: CASSPLWGDTDTQYF.

The chain joins TRBV6-2 or TRBV6-3 to TRBJ2-1; weak D call: TRBD2 (5 bases). V was cut by 4 bases and J by 9 bases, with 10 bases left in between. Germline V lookup: CDR1 MNHEY, CDR2 SVGEGT. The CDR3 extends over 12 amino acids. The CDR3 reads CASSFLEGEQFF. In DNA form, the CDR3 reads TGTGCCAGCAGTTTTCTTGAGGGTGAGCAGTTCTTC.

This clonotype came up a few times. The J gene is TRBJ2-7, the V gene TRBV5-1, with D tentatively TRBD2 (5 bases). Trimming cost V 2 bases and J 0 bases, with 9 bases left between them. Germline values: CDR1 SGHRS, CDR2 YFSETQ. This CDR3 contains 14 residues. CDR3 nucleotides: TGCGCCAGCAGCTTTGACACTAGCTCCTACGAGCAGTACTTC. This sequence encodes CASSFDTSSYEQYF.